The rows below give T cell receptor beta chains drawn from one sample of a study of cytomegalovirus exposure and HLA in healthy donors. TCRdb's table, derived via immunoSEQ multiplex PCR, lists solely in-frame clones and lacks some. The sample table sets out about 58,000 clones. Sequenced input: PBMCs. Source of these receptors: a woman between 18 and 29 years old in good health and CMV-seronegative. The CDR3 runs from the conserved cysteine through the conserved F or W. Each record gives: CDR3 DNA, CDR3 protein, V gene, J gene, D gene. D genes are given only for firm matches.

DNA: TGTGCCAGCGCACCACGCACCGGGACATCCGTTGGGGGATACACCTTC; CDR3: CASAPRTGTSVGGYTF; V: TRBV18; J: TRBJ1-2; D: -
DNA: TGCAGCGTTGTTACAGGACCGAGCTCCTACGAGCAGTACTTC; CDR3: CSVVTGPSSYEQYF; V: TRBV29-1; J: TRBJ2-7; D: -
DNA: TGTGCCAGCGACGACGACAGGGGGCCTTATAGCAATCAGCCCCAGCATTTT; CDR3: CASDDDRGPYSNQPQHF; V: TRBV2; J: TRBJ1-5; D: TRBD1
DNA: TGTGCCAGCAGCTTAGTTGGCAGCTCTGGAAACACCATATATTTT; CDR3: CASSLVGSSGNTIYF; V: TRBV7-9; J: TRBJ1-3; D: -
DNA: TGTGCCAGCAGTGAATGGGGGGGACAGGGGGCGGAAGAGCAGTACTTC; CDR3: CASSEWGGQGAEEQYF; V: TRBV6-1; J: TRBJ2-7; D: TRBD1
DNA: TGTGCCAGCAGCGTTTTGTATCCTCCTGGCTACACCTTC; CDR3: CASSVLYPPGYTF; V: TRBV9; J: TRBJ1-2; D: -
DNA: TGTGCCAGCAGTTACTCGTCTAACACTGAAGCTTTCTTT; CDR3: CASSYSSNTEAFF; V: TRBV6-6; J: TRBJ1-1; D: -
DNA: TGCGCCAGCACAACAACCGGGACAGGGGACGGCACTGAAGCTTTCTTT; CDR3: CASTTTGTGDGTEAFF; V: TRBV5-1; J: TRBJ1-1; D: TRBD1
DNA: TGTGCCAGCAGCCAGGACCGGGGCTACGAGCAGTACTTC; CDR3: CASSQDRGYEQYF; V: TRBV27; J: TRBJ2-7; D: -
DNA: TGTGCCAGCAGCTTACACTCAGCCGGGAGTAATTCACCCCTCCACTTT; CDR3: CASSLHSAGSNSPLHF; V: TRBV7-3; J: TRBJ1-6; D: -
DNA: TGCGCCAGCAGCCCATCCGGAGCAGTGTTCTATGGCTACACCTTC; CDR3: CASSPSGAVFYGYTF; V: TRBV4-1; J: TRBJ1-2; D: -
DNA: TGTGCCAGCAGCCAACCTGACAGGGATAATGAAAAACTGTTTTTT; CDR3: CASSQPDRDNEKLFF; V: TRBV4-2; J: TRBJ1-4; D: TRBD1
DNA: TGTGCCAGCAGCCTCTCCCTCTTCGGAGGGCGGATTCAGCCCCAGCATTTT; CDR3: CASSLSLFGGRIQPQHF; V: TRBV7-9; J: TRBJ1-5; D: -
DNA: TGTGCCAGCAGCTCGAAGCGGGACAGGACTAATGAAAAACTGTTTTTT; CDR3: CASSSKRDRTNEKLFF; V: TRBV5-4; J: TRBJ1-4; D: TRBD1
DNA: TGTGCCACCAGCAGTGGCAGCGAAGCAGATACGCAGTATTTT; CDR3: CATSSGSEADTQYF; V: TRBV15; J: TRBJ2-3; D: -
DNA: TGTGCCAGCAGTGCCTGGCTAGCGGTCCTCCGTGGGGGCACAGATACGCAGTATTTT; CDR3: CASSAWLAVLRGGTDTQYF; V: TRBV6-1; J: TRBJ2-3; D: TRBD2
DNA: TGCGCCAGCAGCTTGGACGGCAGTACAGCTCCCTACGAGCAGTACTTC; CDR3: CASSLDGSTAPYEQYF; V: TRBV5-1; J: TRBJ2-7; D: -
DNA: TGTGCCAGCAGTTACTCGATACAGGGTGATTCACCCCTACACTTT; CDR3: CASSYSIQGDSPLHF; V: TRBV6-5; J: TRBJ1-6; D: -